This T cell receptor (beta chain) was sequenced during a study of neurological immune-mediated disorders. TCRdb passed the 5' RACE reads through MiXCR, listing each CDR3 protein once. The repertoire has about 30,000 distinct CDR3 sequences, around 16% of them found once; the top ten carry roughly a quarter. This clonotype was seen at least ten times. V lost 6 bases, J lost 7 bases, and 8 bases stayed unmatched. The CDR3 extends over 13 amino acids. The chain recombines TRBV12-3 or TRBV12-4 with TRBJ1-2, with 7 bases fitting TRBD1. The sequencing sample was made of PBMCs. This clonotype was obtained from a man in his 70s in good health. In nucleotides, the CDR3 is TGTGCCAGCAGACTGGACAGGCGGCTTGGCTACACCTTC. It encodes CASRLDRRLGYTF.